Following are 29 T cell receptor beta chains from one sample sequenced in a study of Ad26.COV2.S vaccination and SARS-CoV-2 variants. Specified treatment: roughly 20 received Ad26.COV2.S at low or high dose, single or two shots; about 5 received placebo; per-sample allocation not given. Sampling took place 63 days after the first vaccine or placebo injection. Produced via immunoSEQ multiplex PCR; TCRdb's table is partial and in-frame only. The sample shows 300,000 to 500,000 clones, approximately 86% of them seen only once. Sequenced here: peripheral blood, sampled in a trial of Ad26.COV2.S vaccine versus placebo. Source of these receptors: a person aged 18-65 years who received the Ad26.COV2.S COVID-19 vaccine or a placebo.

The chain couples TRBV6-5 to TRBJ1-6; 8 bases line up with TRBD1. CDR1 and CDR2 from the germline V gene are MNHEY and SVGAGI. The CDR3 has 15 residues. Trimming at V came to 5 bases and at J to 9 bases, leaving 9 bases not matched to a gene. The CDR3 sequence: CASSTSGQEVSPLHF. CDR3 coding DNA: TGTGCCAGCAGTACCTCGGGACAGGAGGTTTCACCCCTCCACTTT.

As DNA, the CDR3 is TGTGCCAGCAGCAAATTTACCAGGGGGCATGGCTACACCTTC. Its translation is CASSKFTRGHGYTF. This rearrangement joins TRBV21-1 to TRBJ1-2; the table calls TRBD1, which could not be checked here. TRBV21-1 is annotated as a pseudogene. This CDR3 has 14 amino acids.

This clone was observed a few times. The chain has TRBV18 and TRBJ2-5; D possibly corresponds to TRBD2 (6 bases). CDR1 is KGHSH and CDR2 is LQKENI in the germline V gene. Trimming shortened V by 2 bases and J by 3 bases, and 10 bases separated the two germline ends. The CDR3 is 14 amino acids. In DNA form, the CDR3 reads TGTGCCAGCTCACCAGGGACTGAGAAAGAGACCCAGTACTTC. Translating gives CASSPGTEKETQYF.

The CDR3 protein is CSVGYRGSAYEQYF. The CDR3 region has the DNA TGCAGCGTTGGCTATAGGGGGTCCGCCTACGAGCAGTACTTC. The chain uses TRBV29-1 and TRBJ2-7; weak D call: TRBD1 (6 bases). V was shortened by 4 bases and J by 2 bases, with 15 bases between the two germline ends. The CDR3 extends over 14 amino acids. The germline CDR1 and CDR2 sequences are SQVTM and ANQGSEA.

There are a few counts of this clone. The chain uses TRBV18 and TRBJ1-3; D ambiguous. The CDR3 spans 15 residues. Germline CDR1 KGHSH, CDR2 LQKENI. Trimming cost V 7 bases and J 2 bases, with 15 bases left between them. The CDR3 protein is CASLPDTRAGNTIYF. CDR3 coding DNA: TGTGCCAGCTTACCCGACACTCGGGCTGGAAACACCATATATTTT. Supplemented by reference TRBV18 and TRBJ1-3, the full variable domain reads NAGVMQNPRHLVRRRGQEARLRCSPMKGHSHVYWYRQLPEEGLKFMVYLQKENIIDESGMPKERFSAEFPKEGPSILRIQQVVRGDSAAYFCASLPDTRAGNTIYFGEGSWLTVV.

The rearrangement joins TRBV7-2 to TRBJ1-1; 9 nucleotides line up with TRBD1. Losses at the gene ends were 5 bases for V and 7 bases for J; bases not matched to a gene: 5. Germline V gene lookup returns CDR1 SGHTA and CDR2 FQGNSA. The CDR3 spans 13 residues. The CDR3 loop reads CASSPTGGFEAFF. The CDR3 DNA sequence: TGTGCCAGCAGCCCGACAGGGGGGTTTGAAGCTTTCTTT. The complete variable domain, with remaining parts taken from reference TRBV7-2 and TRBJ1-1, reads GAGVSQSPSNKVTEKGKDVELRCDPISGHTALYWYRQSLGQGLEFLIYFQGNSAPDKSGLPSDRFSAERTGGSVSTLTIQRTQQEDSAVYLCASSPTGGFEAFFGQGTRLTVV.

This chain connects TRBV2 to TRBJ2-3, with a weak D call TRBD2 (5 bases). This CDR3 has 13 residues. The V and J ends lost 6 bases and 2 bases respectively, with 9 bases between them. Germline-derived CDR1 and CDR2 are SNHLY and FYNNEI. The CDR3 loop is CASRSGNTDTQYF. The CDR3 DNA sequence: TGTGCCAGCAGAAGCGGAAACACAGATACGCAGTATTTT.

The chain combines TRBV19 with TRBJ1-1, with D maybe TRBD1 (5 bases). This CDR3 region has 15 residues. Trimming pared 6 bases from V and 0 bases from J, leaving 14 bases between. The germline V gene has CDR1 LNHDA and CDR2 SQIVND (reference sequence). The CDR3 protein is CASRRDLRVNTEAFF. The CDR3 DNA reads as TGTGCCAGTAGGCGAGATCTCAGGGTGAACACTGAAGCTTTCTTT. Drawing the rest from reference TRBV19 and TRBJ1-1, the complete variable domain is DGGITQSPKYLFRKEGQNVTLSCEQNLNHDAMYWYRQDPGQGLRLIYYSQIVNDFQKGDIAEGYSVSREKKESFPLTVTSAQKNPTAFYLCASRRDLRVNTEAFFGQGTRLTVV.

The chain combines TRBV12-3 or TRBV12-4 with TRBJ1-2; D is unresolved. Trimming stripped 4 bases from V and 3 bases from J, with 9 bases between. The CDR3 is 13 amino acids. This chain's CDR3 is CASSSGRYYGYTF. The CDR3 DNA is TGTGCCAGCAGTTCTGGCCGTTACTATGGCTACACCTTC.

The rearrangement uses TRBV5-1 and TRBJ2-5, with 9 bases aligning to TRBD1. The CDR3 is 16 amino acids. The junction had 9 bases not matched to a gene; V was cut back by 2 bases and J by 4 bases. Germline CDR1 reads SGHRS; CDR2 reads YFSETQ. The CDR3 reads CASSFGTATGGETQYF. In DNA, the CDR3 is TGCGCCAGCAGCTTTGGGACCGCGACAGGGGGAGAGACCCAGTACTTC.

This clone was picked up one time. The V gene is TRBV7-9, the J gene TRBJ2-1; 11 positions agree with TRBD2. J gave up 4 bases and V 5 bases, and 7 bases lay outside the gene matches. The CDR3 loop spans 16 amino acids. Germline loops: CDR1 SEHNR, CDR2 FQNEAQ (reference sequence). CDR3 residues: CASSPLAGGRYNEQFF. In nucleotides, the CDR3 is TGTGCCAGCAGCCCATTAGCGGGGGGGCGGTACAATGAGCAGTTCTTC.

This clone has only a few counts. This chain uses TRBV19 with TRBJ1-1, with TRBD1 matching 8 bases. Germline values: CDR1 LNHDA, CDR2 SQIVND (reference sequence). Trimming removed 0 bases from V and 5 bases from J; junction bases left unmatched: 5. This CDR3 spans 15 amino acids. CDR3 coding DNA: TGTGCCAGTAGTATAGACCAGGGGGCGCGGACTGAAGCTTTCTTT. Amino acid sequence: CASSIDQGARTEAFF.

V gene TRBV7-2 combines with J gene TRBJ2-3, with 14 bases that match TRBD2. Germline CDR1 SGHTA, CDR2 FQGNSA. The ends lost 5 bases at V and 4 bases at J; junction bases unmatched: 2. The CDR3 is made up of 15 amino acids. The CDR3 DNA follows: TGTGCCAGCAGCACGACTAGCGGGGGGGCAGATACGCAGTATTTT. It codes for CASSTTSGGADTQYF.

This rearrangement joins TRBV4-2 to TRBJ2-5; maybe TRBD1 (5 bases). Germline values: CDR1 LGHNA, CDR2 YNFKEQ. V was pared by 0 bases and J by 6 bases, with 8 bases between. The CDR3 length is 13 residues. CDR3 sequence: CASSQDHRKTQYF. The CDR3 DNA sequence: TGTGCCAGCAGCCAAGACCACAGGAAGACCCAGTACTTC.

The genes are TRBV3-1 (or the pseudogene TRBV3-2) and TRBJ2-7; D unclear. The CDR3 contains 14 residues. CDR1 is LGHDT, CDR2 YNNKEL, per germline (reference sequence). V shed 1 base and J shed 5 bases, with 12 bases lying between them. The CDR3 here is CASSQVDGRDEQYF. Here the CDR3 DNA reads TGTGCCAGCAGCCAAGTCGACGGTAGAGACGAGCAGTACTTC.

This rearrangement joins TRBV10-3 to TRBJ2-7; D not resolved. V lost 6 bases and J lost 6, with 12 bases in between. The CDR3 has 12 residues. Germline loops: CDR1 ENHRY, CDR2 SYGVKD. The CDR3 reads CAISTVPSEQYF. The CDR3 DNA follows: TGTGCCATCAGCACAGTGCCCTCCGAGCAGTACTTC.

The chain recombines TRBV5-4 with TRBJ2-1; 8 bases are a match to TRBD1. Per germline, CDR1 SGHNT and CDR2 YYREEE (reference sequence). The CDR3 runs 14 residues. V was pared by 3 bases and J by 8 bases, with 7 bases of the junction left unmatched. CDR3 nucleotides: TGTGCCAGCAGCTCAGTTGGACAGGGCCATGAGCAGTTCTTC. Translated: CASSSVGQGHEQFF.

The chain has TRBV24-1 and TRBJ1-5; 7 positions agree with TRBD1. The CDR3 contains 16 residues. In germline, CDR1 is KGHDR, CDR2 SFDVKD. V lost 4 bases and J lost 0; bases outside the gene matches: 5. For the CDR3, the DNA is TGTGCCACCAGTGAACCCGGGACAGATAGCAATCAGCCCCAGCATTTT. Amino acids: CATSEPGTDSNQPQHF.

The chain is built from TRBV3-1 (or the pseudogene TRBV3-2) and TRBJ1-2, with 8 bases fitting TRBD1. Germline V CDR1 and CDR2: LGHDT, YNNKEL (reference sequence). J gave up 8 bases and V 1 base, and 3 bases lay outside the gene matches. This CDR3 spans 13 amino acids. Here the CDR3 reads CASSQGTGGGYTF. The CDR3 coding sequence is TGTGCCAGCAGCCAAGGTACAGGGGGAGGCTACACCTTC.

The chain recombines TRBV25-1 with TRBJ2-5; the match to TRBD2 covers 8 bases. V lost 6 bases and J lost 5; bases outside the gene matches: 5. The CDR3 loop spans 13 amino acids. Looked up from germline, CDR1 is MGHDK and CDR2 is SYGVNS. CDR3 DNA sequence: TGTGCCAGCAGCCTAGCGGGTGCGGAGACCCAGTACTTC. As protein: CASSLAGAETQYF.

The rearrangement joins TRBV4-2 to TRBJ2-1, with D possibly TRBD2 on 7 matching bases. The germline V gene encodes CDR1 LGHNA and CDR2 YNFKEQ. The ends were cut back, 5 bases at V and 6 bases at J, with 14 bases in the middle. The CDR3 contains 14 residues. The CDR3 DNA is TGTGCCAGCAGCGAGCGCGGGGGCGTCAATGAGCAGTTCTTC. It translates to CASSERGGVNEQFF.

The chain combines TRBV5-1 with TRBJ1-4, with unresolved D. This CDR3 spans 15 amino acids. Germline V gene data show CDR1 as SGHRS and CDR2 as YFSETQ. V was cut by 0 bases and J by 1 base, with 7 bases left in between. The CDR3 is CASSLDGKTNEKLFF. DNA for the CDR3: TGCGCCAGCAGCTTGGATGGGAAAACTAATGAAAAACTGTTTTTT.

This rearrangement joins TRBV5-6 to TRBJ1-1, with TRBD1 as a possible D gene (5 bases). The CDR3 covers 16 residues. Between the trimmed V and J ends, which lost 2 bases and 4 bases, there was a span of 18 bases. Germline V gene data show CDR1 as SGHDT and CDR2 as YYEEEE. CDR3: CASSFRQGVSPTEAFF. The CDR3 DNA sequence: TGTGCCAGCAGCTTTAGGCAGGGAGTAAGCCCCACTGAAGCTTTCTTT.

This clone turned up a few times. The chain is built from TRBV4-1 and TRBJ1-3; no firm D call. This CDR3 spans 17 amino acids. The V end was cut by 0 bases, the J end by 1 base, with 13 bases between. Germline CDR1 is MGHRA and CDR2 is YSYEKL. CDR3 nucleotide sequence: TGCGCCAGCAGCCAAGAAGGGTCAATCTCATCTGGAAACACCATATATTTT. It specifies CASSQEGSISSGNTIYF.

DNA of the CDR3: TGTGCCAGCAGTTATAACAGAAGAACTGAAGCTTTCTTT. It translates to CASSYNRRTEAFF. The V gene is TRBV6-2 or TRBV6-3, the J gene TRBJ1-1; D is ambiguous. This CDR3 is built from 13 residues. Germline-derived CDR1 and CDR2 are MNHEY and SVGEGT. V was cut by 3 bases and J by 5 bases, with 10 bases left in between.

V and J are TRBV6-5 and TRBJ1-5, with D unresolved. The CDR3 spans 14 residues. The germline V and J ends were trimmed by 6 bases and 0 bases, with 9 bases remaining between them. Germline V lookup: CDR1 MNHEY, CDR2 SVGAGI. CDR3 residues: CASRSDFSNQPQHF. CDR3 nucleotides: TGTGCCAGCAGGTCCGACTTTAGCAATCAGCCCCAGCATTTT.

The gene calls are TRBV24-1 and TRBJ1-1, with D possibly TRBD1 on 5 matching bases. The CDR3 is made up of 13 amino acids. Trimming removed 9 bases at V and 4 bases at J, with 14 bases between. Germline CDR1 is KGHDR and CDR2 is SFDVKD. CDR3: CATASGGSTEAFF. Written as DNA, the CDR3 is TGTGCCACCGCCAGTGGGGGGAGCACTGAAGCTTTCTTT.

The rearrangement joins TRBV7-2 to TRBJ2-5; D remains unclear. Trimming removed 7 bases at V and 0 bases at J, with 6 bases between. The CDR3 runs 12 residues. CDR1 and CDR2 from the germline V gene are SGHTA and FQGNSA. In DNA, the CDR3 is TGTGCCAGCACCCGGGACCAAGAGACCCAGTACTTC. This encodes CASTRDQETQYF. The full variable domain, its missing parts supplied by reference TRBV7-2 and TRBJ2-5, is GAGVSQSPSNKVTEKGKDVELRCDPISGHTALYWYRQSLGQGLEFLIYFQGNSAPDKSGLPSDRFSAERTGGSVSTLTIQRTQQEDSAVYLCASTRDQETQYFGPGTRLLVL.

The chain combines TRBV5-6 with TRBJ2-7; D not certain. V was pared by 1 base and J by 1 base, with 9 bases between. Germline V gives CDR1 SGHDT, CDR2 YYEEEE. This CDR3 spans 14 amino acids. In nucleotides, the CDR3 is TGTGCCAGCAGCTTGATAGGCAGATCCTACGAGCAGTACTTC. Protein: CASSLIGRSYEQYF.